This T cell receptor (beta chain) was obtained from a study of early T cells in non-severe SARS-CoV-2 infection. At the level of the study: Unpaired chains resulted from sequencing bulk RNA of unsorted whole blood. Study results and limitations: Private and CD4 specificities were missed by VDJdb matching, which favored anti-spike CD8 responses.

CDR1 and CDR2 from the germline V gene are SGHVS and FNYEAQ. Trimming removed 4 bases from V and 4 bases from J, with 24 bases in between. This CDR3 has 18 residues. With regard to this clonotype: Its antigen is not identified.

Researchers tagged individual cDNA molecules with unique molecular identifiers. TCRdb ran MiXCR on the 5' RACE reads and lists one entry per CDR3 protein. The sample lists roughly 75,000 distinct CDR3 sequences, about 16% occurring once. The sequence came from an adult who was a healthcare worker with PCR-confirmed SARS-CoV-2 infection or an uninfected control (not recorded which). This rearrangement joins TRBV7-6 to TRBJ2-3; D unclear. Specimen: whole blood. CDR3 sequence reads: CASSSSPKRNGLADTQYF. The CDR3, as DNA: TGTGCCAGCAGCTCTAGTCCCAAGAGGAATGGGCTGGCAGATACGCAGTATTTT.